This T cell receptor (beta chain) derives from a study of cytomegalovirus exposure and HLA in healthy donors. Looking at the study overall: About 80 million unique TCR sequences came from HLA-typed donors in an early release. General study findings and limits: TRBV6-2, TRBV6-3 and some other V segments were unresolvable in 87-base-pair reads.

Turning to this clone: What it binds is unknown.

Use of 60 Vbeta and 13 Jbeta primers characterized the PCR. The data were produced by immunoSEQ multiplex PCR, yet TCRdb's version contains in-frame clones alone and is incomplete. Among 180,000 or so clones listed, roughly four fifths were seen once. The CDR3 is 15 residues long. Germline-derived CDR1 and CDR2 are LGHNA and YNFKEQ. V was trimmed by 1 base and J by 2 bases, leaving 11 bases between them. The rearrangement uses TRBV4-2 and TRBJ1-2; D is perhaps TRBD1 (6 bases). This receptor was taken from a boy aged 2 to 10 in good health and CMV-seronegative. The sequenced material came from PBMCs. In DNA form, the CDR3 reads TGTGCCAGCAGCCAAGCGGGACACCGAAACTATGGCTACACCTTC. Translated: CASSQAGHRNYGYTF.